What follows is one T cell receptor (beta chain) and its context. The same CDR3 arises from other DNA sequences in this sample as well. The repertoire was sequenced with immunoSEQ multiplex PCR; TCRdb's copy has only in-frame clones and lacks some. The sample consists of millions of clones, approximately 95% of them appearing once. These data are taken from a study of shared clonotypes between healthy human individuals. Study in general: CD4 naive cells filled three plates per donor, CD4 memory three, CD8 naive two and CD8 memory one.

Germline CDR1 reads MDHEN; CDR2 reads SYDVKM. The CDR3 loop spans 15 amino acids. V lost 5 bases to trimming and J lost 1 base; unmatched junction nucleotides: 5. Sequences were obtained from naive CD4+ T cells from PBMCs. Subset specified: CD45RA+ positively selected. This TCR was sampled from a young man in good health. Some clones in this sample may be carry-over from other donors' samples. The J gene is TRBJ1-1, the V gene TRBV28; TRBD1 matches at 9 bases. CDR3 DNA sequence: TGTGCCAGCAGTACCCCGGGACAGGGGAACACTGAAGCTTTCTTT. This codes for CASSTPGQGNTEAFF.